This T cell receptor beta chain was sequenced in a study of Ad26.COV2.S vaccination and SARS-CoV-2 variants. The wider study: Donor got 5x10^10 or 1x10^11 viral particles of Ad26.COV2.S.

Treatment denoted: roughly 20 received Ad26.COV2.S at low or high dose, single or two shots; 5 received placebo; per-sample allocation not given. Sample collection was performed on day 63 after the first vaccine or placebo injection. The donor was a Boston adult aged 18-55 years. An Ad26 vector expressing Wuhan-strain SARS-CoV-2 spike served as the vaccine. Sequencing used immunoSEQ multiplex PCR; TCRdb keeps in-frame clones, though not all of them. The sample lists approximately 360,000 clones, roughly 85% occurring once. The CDR3 has 15 residues. Germline CDR1 and CDR2: GTSNPN and SVGIG (reference sequence). The V gene end was trimmed by 2 bases and the J gene end by 2 bases; junction bases not matched to a gene: 5.

Sequenced material: peripheral blood, taken in a trial of Ad26.COV2.S vaccine versus placebo. The TCR was taken from a person between 18 and 59 years old who received the Ad26.COV2.S COVID-19 vaccine or a placebo. The V gene is TRBV30, the J gene TRBJ1-5, with 8 positions matching TRBD1. CDR3 loop: CAWSRKTGGNQPQHF. DNA of the CDR3: TGTGCCTGGAGTCGTAAGACAGGGGGCAATCAGCCCCAGCATTTT.